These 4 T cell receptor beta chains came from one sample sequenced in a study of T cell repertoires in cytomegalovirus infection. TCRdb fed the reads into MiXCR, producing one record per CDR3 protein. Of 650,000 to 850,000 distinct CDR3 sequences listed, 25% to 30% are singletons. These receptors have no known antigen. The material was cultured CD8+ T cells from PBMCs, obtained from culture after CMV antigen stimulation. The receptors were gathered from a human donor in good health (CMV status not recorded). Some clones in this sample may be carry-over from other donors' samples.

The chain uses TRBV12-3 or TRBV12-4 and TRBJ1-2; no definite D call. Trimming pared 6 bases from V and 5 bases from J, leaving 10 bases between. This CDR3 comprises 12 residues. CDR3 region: CASSPPSYGYTF. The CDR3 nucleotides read TGTGCCAGCAGCCCCCCATCTTATGGCTACACCTTC.

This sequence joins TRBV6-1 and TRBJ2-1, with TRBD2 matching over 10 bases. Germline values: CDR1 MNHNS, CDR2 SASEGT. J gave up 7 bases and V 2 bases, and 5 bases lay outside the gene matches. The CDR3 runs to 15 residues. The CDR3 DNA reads TGTGCCAGCAGTGAAACAGCGGGGGGGGAGAATGAGCAGTTCTTC. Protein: CASSETAGGENEQFF.

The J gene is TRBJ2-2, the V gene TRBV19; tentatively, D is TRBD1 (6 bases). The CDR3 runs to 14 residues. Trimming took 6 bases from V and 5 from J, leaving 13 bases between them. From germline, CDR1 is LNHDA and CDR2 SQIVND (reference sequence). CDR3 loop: CASRDRLRTGELFF. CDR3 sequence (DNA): TGTGCCAGTAGGGACAGACTACGGACCGGGGAGCTGTTTTTT.

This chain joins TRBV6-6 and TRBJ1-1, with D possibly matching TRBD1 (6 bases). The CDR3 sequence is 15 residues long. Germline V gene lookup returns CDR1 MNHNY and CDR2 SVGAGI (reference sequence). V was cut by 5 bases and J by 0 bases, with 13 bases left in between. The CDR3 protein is CASSVPGQLNTEAFF. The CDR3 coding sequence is TGTGCCAGCAGTGTCCCGGGACAATTGAACACTGAAGCTTTCTTT.